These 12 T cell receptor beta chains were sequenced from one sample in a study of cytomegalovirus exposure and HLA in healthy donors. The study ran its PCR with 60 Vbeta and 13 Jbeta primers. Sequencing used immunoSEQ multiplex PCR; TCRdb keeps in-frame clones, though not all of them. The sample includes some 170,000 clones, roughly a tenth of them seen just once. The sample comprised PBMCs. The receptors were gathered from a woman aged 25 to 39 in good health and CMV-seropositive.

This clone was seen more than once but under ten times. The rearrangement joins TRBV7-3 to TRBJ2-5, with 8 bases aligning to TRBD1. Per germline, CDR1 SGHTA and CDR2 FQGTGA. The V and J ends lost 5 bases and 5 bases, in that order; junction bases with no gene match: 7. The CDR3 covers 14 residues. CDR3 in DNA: TGTGCCAGCAGCATGAACCAGGGGGCTGAGACCCAGTACTTC. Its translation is CASSMNQGAETQYF.

Written as DNA, the CDR3 is TGCGCCAGCAGCTCGACAGGGCCAAACTATGGCTACACCTTC. Translated: CASSSTGPNYGYTF. The V and J genes are TRBV5-1 and TRBJ1-2; TRBD1 agrees at 7 bases. Germline V CDR1 and CDR2: SGHRS, YFSETQ. Trimming at V came to 3 bases and at J to 2 bases, leaving 4 bases not matched to a gene. The CDR3 length is 14 residues.

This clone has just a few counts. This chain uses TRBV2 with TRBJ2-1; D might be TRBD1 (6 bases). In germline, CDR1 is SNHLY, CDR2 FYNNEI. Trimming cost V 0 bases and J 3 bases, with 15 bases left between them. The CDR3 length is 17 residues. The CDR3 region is CASSEAGLTGNYNEQFF. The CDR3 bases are TGTGCCAGCAGTGAAGCTGGGTTAACAGGGAACTACAATGAGCAGTTCTTC.

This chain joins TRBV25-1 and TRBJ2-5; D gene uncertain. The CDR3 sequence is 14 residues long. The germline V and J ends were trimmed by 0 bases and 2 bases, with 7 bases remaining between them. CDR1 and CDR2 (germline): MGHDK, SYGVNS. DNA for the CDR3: TGTGCCAGCAGTGAATATTCGGTTCAAGAGACCCAGTACTTC. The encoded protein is CASSEYSVQETQYF.

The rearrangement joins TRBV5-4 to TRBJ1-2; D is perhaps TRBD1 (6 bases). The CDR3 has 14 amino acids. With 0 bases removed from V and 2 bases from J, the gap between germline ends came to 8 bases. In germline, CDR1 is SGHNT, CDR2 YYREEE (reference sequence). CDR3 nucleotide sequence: TGTGCCAGCAGCTTGGCAGGGGCCAACTATGGCTACACCTTC. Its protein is CASSLAGANYGYTF.

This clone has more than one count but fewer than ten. The CDR3: CASSPGLYNEQFF. CDR3 bases: TGTGCCAGCAGCCCGGGACTTTACAATGAGCAGTTCTTC. This chain connects TRBV11-2 to TRBJ2-1; tentatively, D is TRBD2 (6 bases). The germline V gene encodes CDR1 SGHAT and CDR2 FQNNGV. V was clipped by 5 bases and J by 4 bases, with 9 bases between them. The CDR3 loop spans 13 amino acids.

The CDR3 sequence is CSVEQGSGYTF. CDR3 coding DNA: TGCAGCGTTGAACAGGGTTCTGGCTACACCTTC. V usage is TRBV29-1 and J usage is TRBJ1-2; a possible D gene is TRBD1 (5 bases). This CDR3 spans 11 amino acids. Per the germline V gene, CDR1 is SQVTM and CDR2 is ANQGSEA. Trimming took 2 bases from V and 7 from J, leaving 8 bases between them.

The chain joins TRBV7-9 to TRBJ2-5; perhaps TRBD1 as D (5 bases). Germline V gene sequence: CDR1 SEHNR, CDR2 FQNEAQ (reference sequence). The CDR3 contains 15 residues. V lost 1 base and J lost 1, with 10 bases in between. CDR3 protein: CASSLVQALQETQYF. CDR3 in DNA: TGTGCCAGCAGCTTAGTACAGGCACTCCAAGAGACCCAGTACTTC.

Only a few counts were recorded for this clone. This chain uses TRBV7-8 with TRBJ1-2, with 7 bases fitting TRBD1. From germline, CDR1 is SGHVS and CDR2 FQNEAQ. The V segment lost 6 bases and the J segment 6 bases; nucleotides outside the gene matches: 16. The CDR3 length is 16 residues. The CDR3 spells CASSPERLVGQDGYTF. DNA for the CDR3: TGTGCCAGCAGTCCGGAGCGGTTAGTTGGACAGGATGGCTACACCTTC.

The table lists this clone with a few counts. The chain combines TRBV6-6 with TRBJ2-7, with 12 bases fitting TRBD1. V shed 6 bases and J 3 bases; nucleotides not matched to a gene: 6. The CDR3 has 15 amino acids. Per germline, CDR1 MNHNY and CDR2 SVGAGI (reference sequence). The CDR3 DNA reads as TGTGCCAGCAGGGGGACAGGGGGCGAAATCTACGAGCAGTACTTC. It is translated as CASRGTGGEIYEQYF.

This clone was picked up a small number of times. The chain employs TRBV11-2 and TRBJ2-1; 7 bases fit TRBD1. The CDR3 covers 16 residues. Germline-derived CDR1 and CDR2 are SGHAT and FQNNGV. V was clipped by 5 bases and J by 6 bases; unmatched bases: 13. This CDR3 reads CASSPHQDRFANEQFF. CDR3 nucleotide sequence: TGTGCCAGCAGCCCACACCAGGACAGGTTCGCCAATGAGCAGTTCTTC. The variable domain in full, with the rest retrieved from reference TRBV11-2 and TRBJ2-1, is EAGVAQSPRYKIIEKRQSVAFWCNPISGHATLYWYQQILGQGPKLLIQFQNNGVVDDSQLPKDRFSAERLKGVDSTLKIQPAKLEDSAVYLCASSPHQDRFANEQFFGPGTRLTVL.

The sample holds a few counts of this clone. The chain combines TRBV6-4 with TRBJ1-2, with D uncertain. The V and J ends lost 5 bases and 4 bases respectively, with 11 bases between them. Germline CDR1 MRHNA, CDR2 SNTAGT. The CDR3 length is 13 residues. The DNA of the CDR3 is TGTGCCAGCAGTCCTGAGCCAGGCTATGGCTACACCTTC. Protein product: CASSPEPGYGYTF.